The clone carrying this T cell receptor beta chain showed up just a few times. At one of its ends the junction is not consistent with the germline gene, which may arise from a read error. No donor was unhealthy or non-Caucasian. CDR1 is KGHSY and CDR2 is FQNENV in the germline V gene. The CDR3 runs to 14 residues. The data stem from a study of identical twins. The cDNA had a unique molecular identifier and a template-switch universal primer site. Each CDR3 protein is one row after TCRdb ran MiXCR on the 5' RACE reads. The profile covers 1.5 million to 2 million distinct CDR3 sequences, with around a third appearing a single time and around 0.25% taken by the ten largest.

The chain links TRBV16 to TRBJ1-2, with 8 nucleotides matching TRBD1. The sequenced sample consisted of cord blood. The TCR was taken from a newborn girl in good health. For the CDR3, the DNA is TGTGCCAGTAGCCAATCGGGACAGGACTATGGCTACACCTTC. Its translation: CASSQSGQDYGYTF.